These T cell receptor beta chains were read from a single sample in a study of T cells in Graves' hyperthyroidism and ophthalmopathy. TCRdb independently ran MiXCR on the multiplex PCR reads; one entry per CDR3 protein. The table records approximately 370,000 distinct CDR3 sequences, about 17% of them present only once. Sequencing was performed on blood. These receptors were taken from a woman aged 30 to 39 with Graves' hyperthyroidism that later progressed to Graves' ophthalmopathy. Both conserved end residues are part of each CDR3. Each record gives: J gene, D gene, V gene, clone size, CDR3 DNA, CDR3 protein. A D gene is named only where the DNA matches it firmly. Clone size is given for some rows only: seen once, a few or many times, or a class if the clone is expanded.

j_gene: TRBJ1-3; d_gene: -; v_gene: TRBV6-1; abundance: few; CDR3nt: TGTGCCAGCTCAACTACCGGAAACACCATATATTTT; CDR3aa: CASSTTGNTIYF
j_gene: TRBJ1-2; d_gene: TRBD1; v_gene: TRBV20-1; abundance: many; CDR3nt: TGCAGTGCTAGCCGGGACAGGGTCGACTATGGCTACACCTTC; CDR3aa: CSASRDRVDYGYTF
j_gene: TRBJ2-4; d_gene: -; v_gene: TRBV4-1; abundance: few; CDR3nt: TGCGCCAGCAGCCAAGCCGGGAACCTAGCCAAAAACATTCAGTACTTC; CDR3aa: CASSQAGNLAKNIQYF
j_gene: TRBJ1-2; d_gene: -; v_gene: TRBV30; abundance: many; CDR3nt: TGTGCCTGGAGTTACGGAGGGGCAGATGGCTACACCTTC; CDR3aa: CAWSYGGADGYTF
j_gene: TRBJ1-2; d_gene: -; v_gene: TRBV20-1; abundance: -; CDR3nt: TGCAGTGCTACCAATAGTCCCTCTATGGGAATAGGCTACACCTTC; CDR3aa: CSATNSPSMGIGYTF
j_gene: TRBJ1-3; d_gene: -; v_gene: TRBV16; abundance: few; CDR3nt: TGTGCCAGCAGCCAATCACGCGGAGGAAACACCATATATTTT; CDR3aa: CASSQSRGGNTIYF
j_gene: TRBJ2-3; d_gene: -; v_gene: TRBV5-4; abundance: -; CDR3nt: TGTGCCAGCAGCACCCTACGAGAAGATACGCAGTATTTT; CDR3aa: CASSTLREDTQYF
j_gene: TRBJ2-7; d_gene: TRBD1; v_gene: TRBV28; abundance: once; CDR3nt: TGTGCCAGCAGTTTTGTCCCCGGGACAGGAATCGGCGAGCAGTACTTC; CDR3aa: CASSFVPGTGIGEQYF
j_gene: TRBJ2-3; d_gene: -; v_gene: TRBV6-4; abundance: -; CDR3nt: TGTGCCAGCAGTGGCCAGGGCACTAGCACAGATACGCAGTATTTT; CDR3aa: CASSGQGTSTDTQYF
j_gene: TRBJ1-3; d_gene: -; v_gene: TRBV9; abundance: -; CDR3nt: TGTGCCAGCAGCGAGGGGGGGGGCGAAGGTTCTGGAAACACCATATATTTT; CDR3aa: CASSEGGGEGSGNTIYF
j_gene: TRBJ2-5; d_gene: TRBD2; v_gene: TRBV28; abundance: -; CDR3nt: TGCGCCAGCAGCCAAGAGAGCGGGGGGCCCCAAGAGACCCAGTACTTC; CDR3aa: CASSQESGGPQETQYF
j_gene: TRBJ2-6; d_gene: -; v_gene: TRBV14; abundance: few; CDR3nt: TGTGCCAGCAGCCAATGGGGAACTGGGGCCAACGTCCTGACTTTC; CDR3aa: CASSQWGTGANVLTF
j_gene: TRBJ1-2; d_gene: -; v_gene: TRBV28; abundance: -; CDR3nt: TGTGCCAGCAGCCCTGTACTGGGGGCCCGGGTCTATGGCTACACCTTC; CDR3aa: CASSPVLGARVYGYTF
j_gene: TRBJ2-5; d_gene: -; v_gene: TRBV13; abundance: -; CDR3nt: TGTGCCAGCAGCTTTAGAGGGGGAGACCGGGGGACCCAGTACTTC; CDR3aa: CASSFRGGDRGTQYF
j_gene: TRBJ2-1; d_gene: -; v_gene: TRBV29-1; abundance: many; CDR3nt: TGCAGCGTTGCTGTGGAGTCCTACAATGAGCAGTTCTTC; CDR3aa: CSVAVESYNEQFF
j_gene: TRBJ2-3; d_gene: TRBD1; v_gene: TRBV19; abundance: few; CDR3nt: TGTGCCAGTAGCCACGGGACAGGGCTTGAAACAGATACGCAGTATTTT; CDR3aa: CASSHGTGLETDTQYF
j_gene: TRBJ2-3; d_gene: TRBD2; v_gene: TRBV20-1; abundance: many; CDR3nt: TGCAGTGCGGCCAGTCGGCTAGCGGGGGACACAGATACGCAGTATTTT; CDR3aa: CSAASRLAGDTDTQYF
j_gene: TRBJ1-5; d_gene: -; v_gene: TRBV12-3/TRBV12-4; abundance: many; CDR3nt: TGTGCCAGCAGTTTGCGGGGGGGCGGCAATCAGCCCCAGCATTTT; CDR3aa: CASSLRGGGNQPQHF
j_gene: TRBJ2-7; d_gene: -; v_gene: TRBV5-1; abundance: many; CDR3nt: TGCGCCAGCAGCTTGGAAGGGTACTCCTACGAGCAGTACTTC; CDR3aa: CASSLEGYSYEQYF
j_gene: TRBJ2-4; d_gene: -; v_gene: TRBV12-3/TRBV12-4; abundance: many; CDR3nt: TGTGCCAGCAGTAGACAGGAAGGCGTCCTAGCCAAAAACATTCAGTACTTC; CDR3aa: CASSRQEGVLAKNIQYF
j_gene: TRBJ2-7; d_gene: -; v_gene: TRBV27; abundance: many; CDR3nt: TGTGCCAGCAGTTTAGTCGGGCCCTCAACAGCCTACGAGCAGTACTTC; CDR3aa: CASSLVGPSTAYEQYF
j_gene: TRBJ2-5; d_gene: TRBD2; v_gene: TRBV10-3; abundance: -; CDR3nt: TGTGCCATCAGTGAGGTACTAGCGGGTAAACAAGAGACCCAGTACTTC; CDR3aa: CAISEVLAGKQETQYF
j_gene: TRBJ2-1; d_gene: -; v_gene: TRBV11-2; abundance: many; CDR3nt: TGTGCCAGCAGCTTAGAGGTTGTCAATGAGCAGTTCTTC; CDR3aa: CASSLEVVNEQFF
j_gene: TRBJ2-5; d_gene: TRBD2; v_gene: TRBV12-3/TRBV12-4; abundance: many; CDR3nt: TGTGCCAGCAGCTGGGGGAGGGAAGGGACAGAGACCCAGTACTTC; CDR3aa: CASSWGREGTETQYF
j_gene: TRBJ1-5; d_gene: TRBD1; v_gene: TRBV19; abundance: many; CDR3nt: TGTGCCAGTAGTTACGAGACAGGGAGTCATCAGCCCCAGCATTTT; CDR3aa: CASSYETGSHQPQHF
j_gene: TRBJ1-4; d_gene: -; v_gene: TRBV6-2/TRBV6-3; abundance: once; CDR3nt: TGTGCCAGCAGTTACATCGCAGAGATTAATGAAAAACTGTTTTTT; CDR3aa: CASSYIAEINEKLFF
j_gene: TRBJ1-1; d_gene: -; v_gene: TRBV12-5; abundance: -; CDR3nt: TGTGCTAGTGGTTTGGCCCGGACAGCGAACACTGAAGCTTTCTTT; CDR3aa: CASGLARTANTEAFF
j_gene: TRBJ1-3; d_gene: -; v_gene: TRBV7-9; abundance: few; CDR3nt: TGTGCCAGCAGCTTATTCGGGGATTCTGGAAACACCATATATTTT; CDR3aa: CASSLFGDSGNTIYF
j_gene: TRBJ2-3; d_gene: -; v_gene: TRBV29-1; abundance: many; CDR3nt: TGCAGCGTTGTAGGAAGGCCCAGCACAGATACGCAGTATTTT; CDR3aa: CSVVGRPSTDTQYF